This T cell receptor (beta chain) was sequenced during a study of blood T cell repertoires in COVID-19. As for the study in general: Sites across the United States, Italy and Spain contributed samples from acute and convalescent COVID-19.

The data were produced by immunoSEQ multiplex PCR, yet TCRdb's version contains in-frame clones alone and is incomplete. The sample lists around 190,000 clones, 80% to 90% occurring once. V was pared by 2 bases and J by 5 bases, with 13 bases between. The CDR3 consists of 14 residues. The germline CDR1 and CDR2 sequences are SGHKS and YYEKEE (reference sequence). This clone has just one count. The V gene is TRBV5-5, the J gene TRBJ1-2; D ambiguous. Sequencing was done on a sample of peripheral blood. The sequence came from a woman in her forties with COVID-19, enrolled during active disease. DNA of the CDR3: TGTGCCAGCAGCTTACAAGCGGAGACATATGGCTACACCTTC. This sequence encodes CASSLQAETYGYTF.